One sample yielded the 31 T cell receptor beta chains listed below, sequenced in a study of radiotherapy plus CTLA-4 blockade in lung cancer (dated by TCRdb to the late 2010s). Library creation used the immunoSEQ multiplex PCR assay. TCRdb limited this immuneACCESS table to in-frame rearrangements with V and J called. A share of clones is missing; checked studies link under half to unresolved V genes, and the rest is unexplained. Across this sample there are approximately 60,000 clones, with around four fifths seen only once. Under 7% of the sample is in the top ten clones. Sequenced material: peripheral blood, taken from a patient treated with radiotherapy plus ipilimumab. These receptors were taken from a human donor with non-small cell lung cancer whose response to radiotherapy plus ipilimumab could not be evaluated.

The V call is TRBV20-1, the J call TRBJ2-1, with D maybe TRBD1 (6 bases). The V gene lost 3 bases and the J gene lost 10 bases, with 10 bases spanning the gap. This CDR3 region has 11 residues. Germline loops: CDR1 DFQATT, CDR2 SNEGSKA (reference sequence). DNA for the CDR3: TGCAGTGCTAGGAGGGACACCGAGCAGTTCTTC. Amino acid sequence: CSARRDTEQFF.

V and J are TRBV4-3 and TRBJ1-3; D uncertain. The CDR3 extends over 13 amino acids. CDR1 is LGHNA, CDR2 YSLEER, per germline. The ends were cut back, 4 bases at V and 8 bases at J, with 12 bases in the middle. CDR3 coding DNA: TGCGCCAGCAGCCTCGCGGGTTGGGACACCATATATTTT. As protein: CASSLAGWDTIYF.

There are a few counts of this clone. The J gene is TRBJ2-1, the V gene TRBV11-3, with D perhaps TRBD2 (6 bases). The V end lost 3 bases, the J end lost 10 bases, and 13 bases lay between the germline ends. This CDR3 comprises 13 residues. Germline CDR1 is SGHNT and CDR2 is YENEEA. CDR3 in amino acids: CASSLSSGMEQFF. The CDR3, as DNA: TGTGCCAGCAGCTTGAGTAGCGGCATGGAGCAGTTCTTC. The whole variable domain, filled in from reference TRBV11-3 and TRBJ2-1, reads EAGVVQSPRYKIIEKKQPVAFWCNPISGHNTLYWYLQNLGQGPELLIRYENEEAVDDSQLPKDRFSAERLKGVDSTLKIQPAELGDSAVYLCASSLSSGMEQFFGPGTRLTVL.

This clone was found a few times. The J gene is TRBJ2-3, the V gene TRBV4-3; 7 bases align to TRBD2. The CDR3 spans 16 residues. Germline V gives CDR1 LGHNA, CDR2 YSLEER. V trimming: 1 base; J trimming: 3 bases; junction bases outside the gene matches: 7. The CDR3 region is CASSQGEGAFTDTQYF. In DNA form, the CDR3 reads TGCGCCAGCAGCCAAGGGGAGGGCGCCTTTACAGATACGCAGTATTTT.

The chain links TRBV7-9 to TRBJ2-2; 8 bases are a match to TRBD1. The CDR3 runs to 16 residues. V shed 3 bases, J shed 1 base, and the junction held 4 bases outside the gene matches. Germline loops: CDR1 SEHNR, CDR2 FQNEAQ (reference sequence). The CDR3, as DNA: TGTGCCAGCAGCTTGGCAGGACAGGGGAACACCGGGGAGCTGTTTTTT. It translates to CASSLAGQGNTGELFF.

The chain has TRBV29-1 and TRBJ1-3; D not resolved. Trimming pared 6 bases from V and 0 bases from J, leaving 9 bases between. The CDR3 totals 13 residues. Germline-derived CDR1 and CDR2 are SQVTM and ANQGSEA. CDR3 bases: TGCAGCGTCAAGGAGAGCTCTGGAAACACCATATATTTT. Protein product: CSVKESSGNTIYF.

CDR3 nucleotide sequence: TGCAGCGTTGGGGAGCTTCTCTATGGCTACACCTTC. Amino acids: CSVGELLYGYTF. The genes are TRBV29-1 and TRBJ1-2; D uncertain. Germline V lookup: CDR1 SQVTM, CDR2 ANQGSEA. Trimming removed 4 bases from V and 4 bases from J, with 10 bases in between. The CDR3 is made up of 12 amino acids.

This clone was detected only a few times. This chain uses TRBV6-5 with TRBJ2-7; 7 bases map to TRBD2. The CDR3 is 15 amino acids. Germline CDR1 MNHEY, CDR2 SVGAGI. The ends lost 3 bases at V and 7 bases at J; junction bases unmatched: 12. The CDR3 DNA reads TGTGCCAGCAGTTATATGCGGGAGCCCCCTACGGAGCAGTACTTC. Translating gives CASSYMREPPTEQYF.

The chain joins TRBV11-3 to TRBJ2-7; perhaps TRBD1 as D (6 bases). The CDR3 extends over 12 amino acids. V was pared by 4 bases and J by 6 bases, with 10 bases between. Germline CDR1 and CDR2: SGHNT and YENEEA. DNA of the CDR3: TGTGCCAGCAGCTCACAGGGTTCCGAGCAGTACTTC. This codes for CASSSQGSEQYF.

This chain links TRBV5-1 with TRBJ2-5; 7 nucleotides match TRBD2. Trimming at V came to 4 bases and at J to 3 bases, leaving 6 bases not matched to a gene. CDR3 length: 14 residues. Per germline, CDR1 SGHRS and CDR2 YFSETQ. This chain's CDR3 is CASSDLSGEETQYF. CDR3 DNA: TGCGCCAGCAGCGACCTGAGCGGGGAAGAGACCCAGTACTTC.

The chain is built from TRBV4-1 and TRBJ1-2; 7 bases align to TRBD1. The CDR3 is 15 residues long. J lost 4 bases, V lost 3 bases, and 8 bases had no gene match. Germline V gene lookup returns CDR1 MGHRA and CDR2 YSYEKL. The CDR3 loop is CASSHPRGKIYGYTF. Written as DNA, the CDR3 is TGCGCCAGCAGCCACCCCAGGGGGAAGATCTATGGCTACACCTTC.

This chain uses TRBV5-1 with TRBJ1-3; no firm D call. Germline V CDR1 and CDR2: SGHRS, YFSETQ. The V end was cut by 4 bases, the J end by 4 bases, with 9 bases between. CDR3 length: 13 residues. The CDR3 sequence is CASSLPGGNTIYF. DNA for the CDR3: TGCGCCAGCAGCCTACCCGGGGGAAACACCATATATTTT.

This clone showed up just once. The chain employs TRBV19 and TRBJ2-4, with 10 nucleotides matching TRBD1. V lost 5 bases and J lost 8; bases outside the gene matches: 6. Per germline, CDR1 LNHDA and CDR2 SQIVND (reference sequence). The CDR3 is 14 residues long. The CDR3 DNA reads TGTGCCAGTAGTGTCGGGACAGGGGTGTACATTCAGTACTTC. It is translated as CASSVGTGVYIQYF.

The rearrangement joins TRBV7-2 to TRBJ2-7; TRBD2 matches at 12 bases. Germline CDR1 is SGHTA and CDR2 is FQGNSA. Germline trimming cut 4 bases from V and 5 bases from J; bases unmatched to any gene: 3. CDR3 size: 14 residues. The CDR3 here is CASSSGLAGNEQYF. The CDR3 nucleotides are TGTGCCAGCAGCTCCGGACTAGCGGGAAACGAGCAGTACTTC.

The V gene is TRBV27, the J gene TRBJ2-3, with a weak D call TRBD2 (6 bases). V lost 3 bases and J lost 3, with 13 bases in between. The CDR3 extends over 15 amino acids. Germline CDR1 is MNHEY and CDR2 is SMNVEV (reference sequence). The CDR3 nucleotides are TGTGCCAGCAGTTTTGGACTTCGGGGGACAGATACGCAGTATTTT. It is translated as CASSFGLRGTDTQYF.

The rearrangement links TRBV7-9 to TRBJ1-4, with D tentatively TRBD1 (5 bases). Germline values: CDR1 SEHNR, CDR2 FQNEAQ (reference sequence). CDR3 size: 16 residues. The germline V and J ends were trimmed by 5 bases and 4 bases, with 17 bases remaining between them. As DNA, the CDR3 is TGTGCCAGCAGCCAAGAAGGGCAGGGACTTAATGAAAAACTGTTTTTT. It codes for CASSQEGQGLNEKLFF.

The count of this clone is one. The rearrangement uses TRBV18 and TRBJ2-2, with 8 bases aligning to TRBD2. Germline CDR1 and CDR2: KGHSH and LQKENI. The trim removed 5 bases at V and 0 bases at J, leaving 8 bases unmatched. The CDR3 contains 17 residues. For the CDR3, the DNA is TGTGCCAGCTCAGCAACCGACGGGGGGGCGAACACCGGGGAGCTGTTTTTT. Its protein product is CASSATDGGANTGELFF.

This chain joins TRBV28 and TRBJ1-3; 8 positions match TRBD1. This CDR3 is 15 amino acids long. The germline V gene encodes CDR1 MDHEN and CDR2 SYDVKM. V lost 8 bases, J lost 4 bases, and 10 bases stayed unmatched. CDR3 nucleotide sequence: TGTGCCAGCCAAACCTACAGGGGGGTCGGAAACACCATATATTTT. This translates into CASQTYRGVGNTIYF.

CDR3 coding DNA: TGTGCCAGCAGCACCCGTCGCGGGACTAGCGGTCGTGGCTCCTACAATGAGCAGTTCTTC. Translating gives CASSTRRGTSGRGSYNEQFF. The J gene is TRBJ2-1, the V gene TRBV9; 11 bases agree with TRBD2. J was trimmed by 0 bases and V by 4 bases; bases with no gene match: 15. Germline CDR1 reads SGDLS; CDR2 reads YYNGEE. The CDR3 is 20 residues long.

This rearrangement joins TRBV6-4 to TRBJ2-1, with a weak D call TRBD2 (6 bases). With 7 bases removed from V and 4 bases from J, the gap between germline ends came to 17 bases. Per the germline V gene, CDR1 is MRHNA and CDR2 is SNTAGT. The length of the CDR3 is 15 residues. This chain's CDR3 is CASTPQAGTYNEQFF. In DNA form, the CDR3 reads TGTGCCAGCACCCCCCAGGCGGGGACTTACAATGAGCAGTTCTTC.

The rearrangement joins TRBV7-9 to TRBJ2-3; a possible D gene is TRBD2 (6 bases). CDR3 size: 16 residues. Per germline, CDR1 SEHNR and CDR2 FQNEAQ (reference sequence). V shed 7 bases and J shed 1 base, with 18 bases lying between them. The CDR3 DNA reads TGTGCCAGCATCCCGGTAGGGCGGGAAGGCACAGATACGCAGTATTTT. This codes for CASIPVGREGTDTQYF.

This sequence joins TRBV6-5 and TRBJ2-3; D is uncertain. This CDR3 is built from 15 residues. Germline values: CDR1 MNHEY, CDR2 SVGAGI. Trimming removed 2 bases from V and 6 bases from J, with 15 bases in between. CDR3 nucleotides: TGTGCCAGCAGTTACGCCCGCACACACGGGGATACGCAGTATTTT. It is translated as CASSYARTHGDTQYF.

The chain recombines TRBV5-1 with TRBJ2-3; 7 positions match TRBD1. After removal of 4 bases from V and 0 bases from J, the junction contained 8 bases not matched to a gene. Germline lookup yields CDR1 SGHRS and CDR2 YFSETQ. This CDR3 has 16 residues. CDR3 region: CASSPRQGGSTDTQYF. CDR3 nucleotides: TGCGCCAGCAGCCCAAGACAGGGCGGTAGCACAGATACGCAGTATTTT.

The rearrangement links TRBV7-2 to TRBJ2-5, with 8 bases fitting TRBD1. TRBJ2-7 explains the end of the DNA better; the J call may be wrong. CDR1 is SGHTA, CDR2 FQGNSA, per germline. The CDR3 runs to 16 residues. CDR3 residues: CASSLSGGISSYEQYF. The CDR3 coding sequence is TGTGCCAGCAGCTTATCAGGGGGCATAAGCTCCTACGAGCAGTACTTC.

The DNA for the CDR3 is TGTGCCAGTAGTAAAGGTCAGGAGAACACTGAAGCTTTCTTT. As protein: CASSKGQENTEAFF. The V gene is TRBV19, the J gene TRBJ1-1; D is unresolved. The germline gives CDR1 LNHDA, CDR2 SQIVND (reference sequence). Trimming cost V 4 bases and J 1 base, with 10 bases left between them. The CDR3 covers 14 residues.

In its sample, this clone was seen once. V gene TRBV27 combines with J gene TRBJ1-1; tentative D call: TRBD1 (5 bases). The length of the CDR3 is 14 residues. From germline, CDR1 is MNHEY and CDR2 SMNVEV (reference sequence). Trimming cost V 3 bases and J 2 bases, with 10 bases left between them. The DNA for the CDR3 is TGTGCCAGCAGTTTCTCTACAGGCAACACTGAAGCTTTCTTT. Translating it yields CASSFSTGNTEAFF.

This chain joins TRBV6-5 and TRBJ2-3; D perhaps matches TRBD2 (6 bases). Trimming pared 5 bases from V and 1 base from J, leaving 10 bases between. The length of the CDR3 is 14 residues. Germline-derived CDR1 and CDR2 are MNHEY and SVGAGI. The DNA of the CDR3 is TGTGCCAGCAGTAAGACGGGAGGCACAGATACGCAGTATTTT. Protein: CASSKTGGTDTQYF.

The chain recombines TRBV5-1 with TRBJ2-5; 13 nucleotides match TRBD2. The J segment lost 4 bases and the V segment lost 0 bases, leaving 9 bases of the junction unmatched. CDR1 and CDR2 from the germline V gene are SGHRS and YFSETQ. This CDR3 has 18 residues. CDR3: CASSLAGLAGVLGETQYF. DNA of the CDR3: TGCGCCAGCAGCTTGGCCGGACTAGCGGGAGTATTGGGAGAGACCCAGTACTTC.

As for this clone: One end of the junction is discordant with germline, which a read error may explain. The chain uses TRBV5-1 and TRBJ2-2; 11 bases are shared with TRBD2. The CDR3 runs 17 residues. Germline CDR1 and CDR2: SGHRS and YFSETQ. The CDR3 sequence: CASSSGTSGLNIGELFF. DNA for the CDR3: TGCGCCAGCAGCTCCGGGACTAGCGGTCTCAACATCGGGGAGCTGTTTTTT. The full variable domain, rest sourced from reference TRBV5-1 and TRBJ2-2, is KAGVTQTPRYLIKTRGQQVTLSCSPISGHRSVSWYQQTPGQGLQFLFEYFSETQRNKGNFPGRFSGRQFSNSRSEMNVSTLELGDSALYLCASSSGTSGLNIGELFFGEGSRLTVL.

DNA for the CDR3: TGTGCCAGCAGCTTGGACGGACTAACAGGATCCGGGGAGCTGTTTTTT. Translated, it gives CASSLDGLTGSGELFF. This chain connects TRBV5-4 to TRBJ2-2; a possible D gene is TRBD2 (6 bases). This CDR3 has 16 residues. The germline V gene has CDR1 SGHNT and CDR2 YYREEE (reference sequence). Deletions cut 0 bases from V and 6 bases from J, with 15 bases between.

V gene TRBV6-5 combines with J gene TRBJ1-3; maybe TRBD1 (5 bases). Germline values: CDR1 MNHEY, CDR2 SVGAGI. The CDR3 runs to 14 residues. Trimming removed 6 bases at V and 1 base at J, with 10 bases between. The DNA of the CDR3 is TGTGCCAGCAGCCCGGGGGTATCTGGAAACACCATATATTTT. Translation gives CASSPGVSGNTIYF.